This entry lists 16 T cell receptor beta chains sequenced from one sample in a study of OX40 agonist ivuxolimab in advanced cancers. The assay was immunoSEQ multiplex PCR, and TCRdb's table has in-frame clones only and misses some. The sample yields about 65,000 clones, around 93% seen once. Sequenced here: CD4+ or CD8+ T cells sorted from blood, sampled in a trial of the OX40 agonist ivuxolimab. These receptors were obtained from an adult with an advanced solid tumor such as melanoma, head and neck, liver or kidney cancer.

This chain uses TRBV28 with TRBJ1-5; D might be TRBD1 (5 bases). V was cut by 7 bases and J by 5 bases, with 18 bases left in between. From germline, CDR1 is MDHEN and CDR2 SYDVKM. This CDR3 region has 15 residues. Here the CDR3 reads CASMEGGLRDQPQHF. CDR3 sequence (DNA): TGTGCCAGCATGGAGGGCGGTCTCAGGGATCAGCCCCAGCATTTT.

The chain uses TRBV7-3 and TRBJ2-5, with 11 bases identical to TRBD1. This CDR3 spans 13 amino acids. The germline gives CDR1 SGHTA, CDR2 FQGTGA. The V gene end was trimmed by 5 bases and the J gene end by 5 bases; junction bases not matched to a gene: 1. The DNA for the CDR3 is TGTGCCAGCAGCCGGGACAGGGGGGAGACCCAGTACTTC. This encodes CASSRDRGETQYF. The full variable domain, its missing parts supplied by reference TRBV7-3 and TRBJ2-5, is GAGVSQTPSNKVTEKGKYVELRCDPISGHTALYWYRQSLGQGPEFLIYFQGTGAADDSGLPNDRFFAVRPEGSVSTLKIQRTERGDSAVYLCASSRDRGETQYFGPGTRLLVL.

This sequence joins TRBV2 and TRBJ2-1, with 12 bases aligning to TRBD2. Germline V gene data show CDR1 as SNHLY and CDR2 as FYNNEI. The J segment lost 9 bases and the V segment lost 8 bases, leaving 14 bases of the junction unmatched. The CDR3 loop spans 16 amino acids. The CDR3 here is CASQALRLAGAGEQFF. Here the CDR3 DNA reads TGTGCCAGCCAGGCCCTAAGACTAGCGGGAGCTGGTGAGCAGTTCTTC.

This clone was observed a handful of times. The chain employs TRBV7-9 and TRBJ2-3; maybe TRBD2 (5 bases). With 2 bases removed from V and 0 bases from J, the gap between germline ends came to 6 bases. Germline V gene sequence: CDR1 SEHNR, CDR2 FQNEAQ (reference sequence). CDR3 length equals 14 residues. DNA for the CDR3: TGTGCCAGCAGCTTATGGGAGAGCACAGATACGCAGTATTTT. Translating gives CASSLWESTDTQYF.

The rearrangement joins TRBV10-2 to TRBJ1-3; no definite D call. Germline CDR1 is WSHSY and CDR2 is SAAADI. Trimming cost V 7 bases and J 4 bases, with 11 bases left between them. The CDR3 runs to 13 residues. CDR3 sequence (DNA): TGCGCCAGCACCCGTTTGCCCGGAAACACCATATATTTT. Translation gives CASTRLPGNTIYF.

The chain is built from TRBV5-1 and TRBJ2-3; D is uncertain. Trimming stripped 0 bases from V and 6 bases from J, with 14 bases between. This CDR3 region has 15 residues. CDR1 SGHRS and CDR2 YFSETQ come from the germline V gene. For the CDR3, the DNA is TGCGCCAGCAGCTTGGCTGTTACCGAGTTGGATACGCAGTATTTT. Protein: CASSLAVTELDTQYF.

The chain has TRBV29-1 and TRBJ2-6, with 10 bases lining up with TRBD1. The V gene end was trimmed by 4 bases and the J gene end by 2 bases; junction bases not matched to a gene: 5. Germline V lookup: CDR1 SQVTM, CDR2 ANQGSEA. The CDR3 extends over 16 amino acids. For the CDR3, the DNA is TGCAGCGTTGCCGGGACAGGGGCGGCTGGGGCCAACGTCCTGACTTTC. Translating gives CSVAGTGAAGANVLTF.

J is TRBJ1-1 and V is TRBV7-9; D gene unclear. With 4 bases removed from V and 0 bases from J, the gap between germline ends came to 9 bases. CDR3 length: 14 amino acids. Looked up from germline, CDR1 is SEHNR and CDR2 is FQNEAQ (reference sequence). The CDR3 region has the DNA TGTGCCAGCAGCTCATTAACAGTGAACACTGAAGCTTTCTTT. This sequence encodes CASSSLTVNTEAFF.

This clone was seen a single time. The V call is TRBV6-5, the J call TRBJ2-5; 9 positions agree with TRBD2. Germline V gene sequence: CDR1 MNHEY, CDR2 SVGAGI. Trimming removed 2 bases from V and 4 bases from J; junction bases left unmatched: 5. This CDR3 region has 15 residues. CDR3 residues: CASSYPAGGTETQYF. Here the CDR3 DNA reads TGTGCCAGCAGTTACCCAGCGGGAGGTACAGAGACCCAGTACTTC.

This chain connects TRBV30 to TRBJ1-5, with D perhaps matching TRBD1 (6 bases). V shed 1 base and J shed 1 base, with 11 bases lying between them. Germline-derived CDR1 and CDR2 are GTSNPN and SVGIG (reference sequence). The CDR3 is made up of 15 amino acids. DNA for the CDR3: TGTGCCTGGAGTGGGACAGATACGAGCAATCAGCCCCAGCATTTT. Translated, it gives CAWSGTDTSNQPQHF.

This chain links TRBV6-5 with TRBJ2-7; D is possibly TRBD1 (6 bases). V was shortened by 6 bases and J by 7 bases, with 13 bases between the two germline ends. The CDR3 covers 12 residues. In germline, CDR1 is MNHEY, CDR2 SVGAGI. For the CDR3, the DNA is TGTGCCAGCAGCAAACAGGGCGTTGAGCAGTACTTC. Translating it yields CASSKQGVEQYF.

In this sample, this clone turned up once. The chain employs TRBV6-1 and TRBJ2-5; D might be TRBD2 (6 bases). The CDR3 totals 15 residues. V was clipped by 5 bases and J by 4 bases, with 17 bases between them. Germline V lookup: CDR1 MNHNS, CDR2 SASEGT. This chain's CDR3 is CASSSVGGSRETQYF. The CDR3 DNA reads TGTGCCAGCAGTTCAGTTGGGGGGTCCCGAGAGACCCAGTACTTC.

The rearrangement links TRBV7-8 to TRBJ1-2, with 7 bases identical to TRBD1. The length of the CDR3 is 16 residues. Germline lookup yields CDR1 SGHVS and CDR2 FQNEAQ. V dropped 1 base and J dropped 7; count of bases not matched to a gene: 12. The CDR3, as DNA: TGTGCCAGCAGCTTAGGGCCGGACAGGCCTTGGGGTGGCTACACCTTC. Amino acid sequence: CASSLGPDRPWGGYTF.

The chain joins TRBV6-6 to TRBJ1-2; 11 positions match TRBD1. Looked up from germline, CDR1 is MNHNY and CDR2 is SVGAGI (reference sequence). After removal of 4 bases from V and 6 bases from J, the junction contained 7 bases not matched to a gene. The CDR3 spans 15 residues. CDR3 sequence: CASSSRTGGRDGYTF. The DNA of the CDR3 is TGTGCCAGCAGTTCCAGGACAGGGGGCAGGGATGGCTACACCTTC.

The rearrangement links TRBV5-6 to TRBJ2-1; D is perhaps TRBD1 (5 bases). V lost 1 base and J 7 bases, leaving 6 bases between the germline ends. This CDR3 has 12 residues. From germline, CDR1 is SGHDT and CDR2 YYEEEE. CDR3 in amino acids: CASSLKGNEQFF. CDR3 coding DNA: TGTGCCAGCAGCTTGAAGGGGAATGAGCAGTTCTTC.

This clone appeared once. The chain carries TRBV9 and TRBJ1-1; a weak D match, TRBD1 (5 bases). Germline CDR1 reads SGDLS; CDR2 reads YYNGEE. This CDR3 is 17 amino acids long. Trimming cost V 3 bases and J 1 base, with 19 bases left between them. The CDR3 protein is CASSEGYRREGNTEAFF. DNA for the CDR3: TGTGCCAGCAGCGAGGGGTACAGGAGGGAGGGGAACACTGAAGCTTTCTTT.